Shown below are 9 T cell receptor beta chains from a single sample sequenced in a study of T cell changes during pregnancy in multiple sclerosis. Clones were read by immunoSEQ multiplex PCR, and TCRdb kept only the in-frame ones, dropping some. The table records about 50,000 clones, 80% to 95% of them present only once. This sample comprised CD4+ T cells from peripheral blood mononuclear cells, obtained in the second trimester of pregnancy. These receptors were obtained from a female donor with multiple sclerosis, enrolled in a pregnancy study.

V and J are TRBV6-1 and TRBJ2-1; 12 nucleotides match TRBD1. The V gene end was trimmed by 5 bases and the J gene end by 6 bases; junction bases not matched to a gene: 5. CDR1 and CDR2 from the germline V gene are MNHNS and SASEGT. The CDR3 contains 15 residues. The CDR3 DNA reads TGTGCCAGCAGTCCCCAGGGACAGGGGGCCAATGAGCAGTTCTTC. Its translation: CASSPQGQGANEQFF.

CDR3 protein: CASTRTGNEQFF. CDR3 coding DNA: TGTGCCAGCACAAGGACTGGCAATGAGCAGTTCTTC. J is TRBJ2-1 and V is TRBV11-2; perhaps TRBD2 as D (5 bases). Germline V gives CDR1 SGHAT, CDR2 FQNNGV. Trimming took off 7 bases at V and 6 bases at J, with 10 bases between the two ends. CDR3 size: 12 residues.

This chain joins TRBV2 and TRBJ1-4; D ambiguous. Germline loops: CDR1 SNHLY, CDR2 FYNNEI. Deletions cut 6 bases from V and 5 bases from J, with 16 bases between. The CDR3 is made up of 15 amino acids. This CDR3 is CASRAASFNNEKLFF. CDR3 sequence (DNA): TGTGCCAGCAGAGCGGCCAGCTTTAACAATGAAAAACTGTTTTTT.

The CDR3 region has the DNA TGTGCCAGCAGTTCGAACTATGGCTACACCTTC. Translated, it gives CASSSNYGYTF. The chain employs TRBV6-6 and TRBJ1-2; no clear D. CDR3 size: 11 residues. Germline V lookup: CDR1 MNHNY, CDR2 SVGAGI (reference sequence). V was shortened by 4 bases and J by 2 bases, with 2 bases between the two germline ends.

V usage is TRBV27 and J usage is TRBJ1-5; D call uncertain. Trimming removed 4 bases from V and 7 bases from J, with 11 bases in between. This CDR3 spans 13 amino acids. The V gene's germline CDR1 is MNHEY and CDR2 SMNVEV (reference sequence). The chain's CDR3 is CASSSRPEQPQHF. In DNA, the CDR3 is TGTGCCAGCAGTTCCCGCCCGGAGCAGCCCCAGCATTTT.

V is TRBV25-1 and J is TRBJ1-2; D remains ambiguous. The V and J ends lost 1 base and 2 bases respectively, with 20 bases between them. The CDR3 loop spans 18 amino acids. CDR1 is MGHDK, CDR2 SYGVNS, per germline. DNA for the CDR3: TGTGCCAGCAGTGAATCTGTCGGAGATGAACTCCCAAACTATGGCTACACCTTC. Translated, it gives CASSESVGDELPNYGYTF.

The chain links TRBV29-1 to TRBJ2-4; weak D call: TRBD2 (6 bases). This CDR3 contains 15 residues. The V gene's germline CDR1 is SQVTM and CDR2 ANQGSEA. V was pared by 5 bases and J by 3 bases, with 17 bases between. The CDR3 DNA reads TGCAGCGTTCTTTTCTGGGCGGAGGGCAAAAACATTCAGTACTTC. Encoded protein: CSVLFWAEGKNIQYF.

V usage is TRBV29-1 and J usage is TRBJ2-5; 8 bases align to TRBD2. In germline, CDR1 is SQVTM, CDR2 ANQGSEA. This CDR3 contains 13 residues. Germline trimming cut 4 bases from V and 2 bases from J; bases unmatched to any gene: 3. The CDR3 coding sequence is TGCAGCGTTGGGGCTAGCGGGCAAGAGACCCAGTACTTC. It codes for CSVGASGQETQYF.

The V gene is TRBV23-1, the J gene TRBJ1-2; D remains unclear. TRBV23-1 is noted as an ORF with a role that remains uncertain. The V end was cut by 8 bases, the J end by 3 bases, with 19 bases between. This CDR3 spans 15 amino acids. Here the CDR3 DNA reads TGCGCCAGCGGCCTCATTCCGGAGACCGACTATGGCTACACCTTC. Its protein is CASGLIPETDYGYTF.